Following are 13 T cell receptor beta chains from one sample sequenced in a study of shared clonotypes between healthy human individuals. The repertoire was sequenced with immunoSEQ multiplex PCR; TCRdb's copy has only in-frame clones and lacks some. The table records roughly 1.5 million clones, around 98% of them present only once. Sequenced sample: naive CD4+ T cells sorted from blood. Subset of the sample: CD45RA+ positively selected. These receptors were obtained from a man younger than 45 in good health.

The genes are TRBV21-1 and TRBJ2-7; the table's D call, TRBD1, was not checked against the DNA. TRBV21-1 is recorded as a pseudogene. This CDR3 has 15 residues. The CDR3 DNA is TGTGCCAGCAGCACACTTTGGACAGAGATCTACGAGCAGTACTTC. Encoded protein: CASSTLWTEIYEQYF.

The CDR3 nucleotides are TGTGCCAGCAGCTCAGGCCAGCTTTCTACGGACGGCTACACCTTC. Protein: CASSSGQLSTDGYTF. The genes are TRBV7-8 and TRBJ1-2; no reliable D call. Germline CDR1 SGHVS, CDR2 FQNEAQ. CDR3 length equals 15 residues. V shed 4 bases and J shed 8 bases, with 20 bases lying between them.

In nucleotides, the CDR3 is TGCGCCAGCAGTGAGTCGGTCAGGGGGACCTACGAGCAGTACTTC. Protein: CASSESVRGTYEQYF. The chain carries TRBV10-2 and TRBJ2-7, with 7 bases lining up with TRBD1. The trim removed 0 bases at V and 2 bases at J, leaving 4 bases unmatched. The length of the CDR3 is 15 residues. CDR1 is WSHSY and CDR2 is SAAADI in the germline V gene.

This clone is a singleton in its sample. The V gene is TRBV5-1, the J gene TRBJ2-7, with D perhaps matching TRBD1 or TRBD2 (5 bases each). The germline V gene has CDR1 SGHRS and CDR2 YFSETQ. V lost 0 bases and J lost 6, with 13 bases in between. The CDR3 runs 14 residues. In DNA, the CDR3 is TGCGCCAGCAGCTTGGGGCTAGGGACGGGCGAGCAGTACTTC. The encoded protein is CASSLGLGTGEQYF. The whole variable domain, filled in from reference TRBV5-1 and TRBJ2-7, reads KAGVTQTPRYLIKTRGQQVTLSCSPISGHRSVSWYQQTPGQGLQFLFEYFSETQRNKGNFPGRFSGRQFSNSRSEMNVSTLELGDSALYLCASSLGLGTGEQYFGPGTRLTVT.

The count of this clone is one. This CDR3 reads CASSVGQERLLNTEAFF. CDR3 bases: TGTGCCAGCAGCGTTGGACAGGAGAGACTTCTGAACACTGAAGCTTTCTTT. The chain is built from TRBV9 and TRBJ1-1; 7 bases match TRBD1. Germline lookup yields CDR1 SGDLS and CDR2 YYNGEE. Trimming removed 2 bases from V and 0 bases from J; junction bases left unmatched: 10. The CDR3 runs to 17 residues.

The chain uses TRBV27 and TRBJ1-2, with 7 nucleotides matching TRBD1. CDR3 length: 15 residues. With 4 bases clipped from V and 8 bases from J, the junction kept 13 bases outside the gene matches. Germline CDR1 and CDR2: MNHEY and SMNVEV (reference sequence). This CDR3 is CASSSTNDREDGYTF. CDR3 bases: TGTGCCAGCAGTTCAACTAACGACAGGGAGGACGGCTACACCTTC.

This chain links TRBV20-1 with TRBJ2-7, with D perhaps TRBD1 or TRBD2 (5 bases each). CDR3 length: 11 amino acids. The V gene's germline CDR1 is DFQATT and CDR2 SNEGSKA (reference sequence). Trimming pared 5 bases from V and 5 bases from J, leaving 10 bases between. The CDR3 sequence: CSAPWGNEQYF. The CDR3 DNA sequence: TGCAGTGCTCCTTGGGGGAACGAGCAGTACTTC.

The chain recombines TRBV18 with TRBJ2-7, with a possible D match to TRBD1 (7 bases). This CDR3 has 13 amino acids. V was clipped by 3 bases and J by 6 bases, with 12 bases between them. The germline gives CDR1 KGHSH, CDR2 LQKENI. This chain's CDR3 is CASSPQQGGEQYF. The CDR3 DNA reads as TGTGCCAGCTCACCCCAGCAGGGGGGCGAGCAGTACTTC.

This clone was recorded only once. The chain employs TRBV4-1 and TRBJ2-7; 8 positions match TRBD1. The CDR3 has 16 residues. The germline V gene has CDR1 MGHRA and CDR2 YSYEKL. V gave up 1 base and J gave up 4 bases; unmatched junction bases: 9. This CDR3 is CASSQGPGGFQYEQYF. CDR3 DNA sequence: TGCGCCAGCAGCCAAGGCCCAGGGGGCTTTCAGTACGAGCAGTACTTC.

This clone was seen only once. The chain couples TRBV9 to TRBJ2-5, with D possibly TRBD1 on 5 matching bases. This CDR3 is 15 amino acids long. CDR1 and CDR2 from the germline V gene are SGDLS and YYNGEE. V lost 0 bases, J lost 5 bases, and 14 bases lay in between. The DNA of the CDR3 is TGTGCCAGCAGCGTAGGTTGGACACTTACGGAGACCCAGTACTTC. Protein product: CASSVGWTLTETQYF.

The CDR3 sequence is CASSVRLSRSYNEQFF. CDR3 in DNA: TGTGCCAGCAGCGTAAGACTGTCGAGGTCCTACAATGAGCAGTTCTTC. This chain joins TRBV7-8 and TRBJ2-1, with no clear D. The CDR3 spans 16 residues. With 5 bases removed from V and 1 base from J, the gap between germline ends came to 15 bases. CDR1 SGHVS and CDR2 FQNEAQ come from the germline V gene.

The chain links TRBV14 to TRBJ1-1; D not certain. From germline, CDR1 is SGHDN and CDR2 FVKESK. Trimming took off 4 bases at V and 4 bases at J, with 16 bases between the two ends. This CDR3 spans 15 amino acids. The CDR3 DNA is TGTGCCAGCAGCCCTTGGACCGCTCAAGGCACTGAAGCTTTCTTT. It translates to CASSPWTAQGTEAFF.

Points on this clone: Other nucleotide sequences from this sample produce the same CDR3. The chain employs TRBV2 and TRBJ2-3, with a possible D match to TRBD2 (6 bases). Germline V lookup: CDR1 SNHLY, CDR2 FYNNEI. Trimming stripped 2 bases from V and 2 bases from J, with 8 bases between. The CDR3 contains 14 residues. The DNA for the CDR3 is TGTGCCAGCAGTGAACGGCGGGACACAGATACGCAGTATTTT. Protein: CASSERRDTDTQYF.